A single sample is the source of the 7 T cell receptor beta chains below, sequenced in a study of T-cell reconstitution after alpha-beta-depleted transplantation in children. Study-wide results and limits: Most T-cell counts and diversity one year after the transplant came from T cells that were newly produced.

No cognate antigen is known for these TCRs. Construction of the TCRbeta library involved unique molecular identifiers. A single record per CDR3 protein comes from TCRdb applying MiXCR to the PCR reads. This table holds about 300,000 distinct CDR3 sequences, just over 7.5% found once. Specimen: peripheral blood, collected 360 days after TCRalphabeta/CD19-depleted stem cell transplant. The receptors here all came from a female patient aged 2-15 years who had a stem cell transplant for Fanconi anemia, so the T cells may come from the graft donor.

Ten or more counts support this clonotype. This chain uses TRBV12-3 or TRBV12-4 with TRBJ1-4, with TRBD1 as a possible D gene (6 bases). The CDR3 consists of 17 residues. The V and J ends lost 3 bases and 4 bases respectively, with 18 bases between them. CDR3 amino acids: CASSFRQAQRRNEKLFF. CDR3 bases: TGTGCCAGCAGTTTTCGACAGGCCCAGAGACGTAATGAAAAACTGTTTTTT.

This clonotype was detected only a few times. The chain recombines TRBV3-1 with TRBJ1-2; tentatively, D is TRBD1 (6 bases). The V and J ends lost 4 bases and 4 bases respectively, with 16 bases between them. The CDR3 spans 15 residues. Germline V gene lookup returns CDR1 LGHDT and CDR2 YNNKEL (reference sequence). The CDR3 loop reads CASSRTGQGPYGYTF. The CDR3 nucleotides are TGTGCCAGCAGCCGCACGGGACAAGGCCCCTATGGCTACACCTTC. Using reference TRBV3-1 and TRBJ1-2 for the parts outside the CDR3, the full variable domain is DTAVSQTPKYLVTQMGNDKSIKCEQNLGHDTMYWYKQDSKKFLKIMFSYNNKELIINETVPNRFSPKSPDKAHLNLHINSLELGDSAVYFCASSRTGQGPYGYTFGSGTRLTVV.

This clonotype came up many times. J is TRBJ2-7 and V is TRBV20-1, with 8 bases that match TRBD1. The CDR3 loop spans 12 amino acids. The V gene end was trimmed by 6 bases and the J gene end by 2 bases; junction bases not matched to a gene: 3. CDR1 is DFQATT and CDR2 is SNEGSKA in the germline V gene (reference sequence). This CDR3 reads CSATTGAYEQYF. DNA of the CDR3: TGCAGTGCAACGACAGGGGCCTACGAGCAGTACTTC.

This clonotype was counted many times. The rearrangement links TRBV6-2 or TRBV6-3 to TRBJ1-1; D call uncertain. The CDR3 extends over 13 amino acids. Germline-derived CDR1 and CDR2 are MNHEY and SVGEGT. Trimming cost V 9 bases and J 5 bases, with 16 bases left between them. Here the CDR3 reads CASLRQEDTEAFF. In DNA form, the CDR3 reads TGTGCCAGTCTACGGCAGGAGGATACTGAAGCTTTCTTT.

This clonotype showed up just a few times. The rearrangement links TRBV19 to TRBJ1-1; D gene unclear. The germline V gene has CDR1 LNHDA and CDR2 SQIVND (reference sequence). The V end lost 7 bases, the J end lost 2 bases, and 14 bases lay between the germline ends. This CDR3 region has 14 residues. The CDR3 sequence is CASNPRIFNTEAFF. The DNA for the CDR3 is TGTGCCAGTAATCCTAGGATCTTCAACACTGAAGCTTTCTTT.

In its sample, this clonotype was seen a few times. This chain links TRBV5-4 with TRBJ2-1, with 9 bases fitting TRBD1. This CDR3 comprises 19 residues. V was clipped by 0 bases and J by 4 bases; unmatched bases: 14. The germline gives CDR1 SGHNT, CDR2 YYREEE (reference sequence). This CDR3 reads CASSLGAYRGPAFYNEQFF. The CDR3 DNA reads TGTGCCAGCAGCTTGGGGGCTTACAGGGGGCCCGCCTTTTACAATGAGCAGTTCTTC. Full variable domain (rest looked up from reference TRBV5-4 and TRBJ2-1): ETGVTQSPTHLIKTRGQQVTLRCSSQSGHNTVSWYQQALGQGPQFIFQYYREEENGRGNFPPRFSGLQFPNYSSELNVNALELDDSALYLCASSLGAYRGPAFYNEQFFGPGTRLTVL.

The chain uses TRBV24-1 and TRBJ1-2; D might be TRBD1 (5 bases). There are 15 residues in the CDR3. The V and J ends lost 9 bases and 5 bases respectively, with 21 bases between them. Germline V gene sequence: CDR1 KGHDR, CDR2 SFDVKD. The CDR3 sequence is CATAGTEGMRYGYTF. CDR3 DNA: TGTGCCACCGCCGGGACGGAGGGGATGAGGTATGGCTACACCTTC.